This T cell receptor (beta chain) was sequenced in a study of CD8+CD57+ T cells in acquired aplastic anemia (dated by TCRdb to 2017 to 2018). Background on the whole study: DNA extracted from sorted CD4+ and CD8+ cells had a mean of around 3 ug, with a range of about 0.19 to 30 ug. CD8+CD57+ expansion was defined as a frequency above the mean frequency observed in healthy subjects.

Patients chosen for sequencing had shown expansion of CD8+CD57+ cells by flow cytometry. Severe acquired aplastic anemia was diagnosed in all patients according to International Study of Aplastic Anemia and Agranulocytosis and Camitta criteria. At the time blood was sampled, none of the patients had received any therapy. In this study, sorted CD4+ and CD8+ T cells from the blood of healthy subjects and of severe aplastic anemia patients had their TCR repertoires deep-sequenced. Patients were enrolled under clinicaltrials.gov protocols 00001620, 01623167, 00001397, 00071045, 00081523 and 00961064 in the USA. Ficoll-Paque density gradient centrifugation was used to isolate peripheral blood mononuclear cells. Before DNA extraction, CD4+ and CD8+ T cells were sorted by FACS or by magnetic beads. The germline V gene provides CDR1 MNHNS and CDR2 SASEGT. From cysteine to phenylalanine, the CDR3 is 14 amino acids long. Just CDR3 DNA is preserved here, 42 bases in frame from base 1. The V end loses 4 bases and the J end loses 2 bases, and a stretch of 9 bases separates them.

Study-level results and caveats: Around 27 CD8+ CDR3 sequences were shared between patients and controls but appeared highly expressed in patients and within their immunodominant clones. Between patients and healthy controls, no significant difference in CD8+ Simpson's diversity was found (P=0.060).

This clonotype occurred many times. Its antigen specificity is not known. Nothing much larger sits one base from this clone, and base qualities are not available. Genomic DNA served as template for TCR beta VDJ combination and CDR3 sequence profiling. An Illumina HiSeq 2000 was the platform used for TCR repertoire sequencing. Concerning the study's data processing: Repertoires were assessed using TRBV/TRBJ rearrangement plots, CDR3 size and DJ length profiles, and Simpson's diversity index. The immunodominant clone was defined as the most abundant DNA sequence in deep sequencing data. CDR3 amino acid sequences were checked for sharing across subjects and were also compared against the VDJdb database and published repertoires. The raw public reads went through TCRdb reprocessing: fastp at Q25, MiXCR clone calling, in-frame beta chains kept. Identical CDR3 protein sequences are pooled into one entry, listed with their most common genes and DNA. The V and J calls reflect TCRdb's pipeline rather than the authors' work. This sample holds over 250,000 distinct CDR3 sequences; 45% to 65% were observed only once. Jointly, the top ten make up 1% to 1.5% of the sample.

The sequencing sample was made of sorted CD4+, CD8+, or CD8+CD57+ T cells (not recorded which) from PBMCs. This clonotype was sampled from a human donor with aplastic anemia. The V and J segments used are TRBV6-1 and TRBJ1-5; no D gene can be assigned with confidence. The nucleotide sequence reads as follows: TGTGCCAGCAGTGCTAGGGCGCGCAATCAGCCCCAGCATTTT. Its product reads: CASSARARNQPQHF.